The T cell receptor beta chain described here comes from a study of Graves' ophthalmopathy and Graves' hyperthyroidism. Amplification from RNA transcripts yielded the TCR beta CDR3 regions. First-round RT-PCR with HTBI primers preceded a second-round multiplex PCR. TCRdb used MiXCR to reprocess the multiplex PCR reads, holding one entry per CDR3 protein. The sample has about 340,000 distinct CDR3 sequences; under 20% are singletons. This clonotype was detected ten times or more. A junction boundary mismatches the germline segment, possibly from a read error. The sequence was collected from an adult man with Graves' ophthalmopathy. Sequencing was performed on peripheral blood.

The CDR3 coding sequence is TGCAGTGCTAGACGACAGGGCGGGATAAGAACTGGAGCTTTCTTT. Protein product: CSARRQGGIRTGAFF. The gene calls are TRBV20-1 and TRBJ1-1; TRBD1 matches 7 bases. The CDR3 length is 15 residues. Germline loops: CDR1 DFQATT, CDR2 SNEGSKA (reference sequence).